Reported below is one T cell receptor (beta chain). Antigen specificity is unknown. The entry originates in a study of T cell repertoires in cytomegalovirus infection. Study observations and caveats: The response measured ex vivo was dominated by TCR beta clonotypes (HLA-C-restricted and CMV-specific).

This CDR3 has 13 amino acids. The germline CDR1 and CDR2 sequences are LNHDA and SQIVND (reference sequence). The ends lost 8 bases at V and 7 bases at J; junction bases unmatched: 6. TCRdb reprocessed the reads via MiXCR and lists one record per CDR3 protein. Of more than 150,000 distinct CDR3 sequences listed, roughly a fifth were seen once; the top ten hold less than 3.5%. J is TRBJ1-4 and V is TRBV19; 8 bases fit TRBD1. The receptor was derived from a human donor in good health (CMV status not recorded). Some clones in this sample may be carry-over from other donors' samples. The sequenced material came from PBMCs. CDR3 in DNA: TGTGCCAGTTCGAGACAGGGGAGTGAAAAACTGTTTTTT. Residues: CASSRQGSEKLFF.